The entry below describes one T cell receptor beta chain. The protocol was immunoSEQ multiplex PCR, while the TCRdb copy is restricted to in-frame clones and leaves out a portion. The data show around 72,000 clones, under 99% seen once. Germline V gene sequence: CDR1 MNHNS, CDR2 SASEGT. This CDR3 has 13 residues. Deletions cut 10 bases from V and 3 bases from J, with 13 bases between. These data are taken from a study of technical replicates of blood from a handful of donors. The receptor's source is a human donor in good health. The sequencing input was T cells isolated from PBMCs. This chain uses TRBV6-1 with TRBJ2-1; possibly TRBD1 for D (6 bases). The CDR3 protein is CATETGYYNEQFF. DNA of the CDR3: TGTGCCACCGAAACAGGGTACTACAATGAGCAGTTCTTC.